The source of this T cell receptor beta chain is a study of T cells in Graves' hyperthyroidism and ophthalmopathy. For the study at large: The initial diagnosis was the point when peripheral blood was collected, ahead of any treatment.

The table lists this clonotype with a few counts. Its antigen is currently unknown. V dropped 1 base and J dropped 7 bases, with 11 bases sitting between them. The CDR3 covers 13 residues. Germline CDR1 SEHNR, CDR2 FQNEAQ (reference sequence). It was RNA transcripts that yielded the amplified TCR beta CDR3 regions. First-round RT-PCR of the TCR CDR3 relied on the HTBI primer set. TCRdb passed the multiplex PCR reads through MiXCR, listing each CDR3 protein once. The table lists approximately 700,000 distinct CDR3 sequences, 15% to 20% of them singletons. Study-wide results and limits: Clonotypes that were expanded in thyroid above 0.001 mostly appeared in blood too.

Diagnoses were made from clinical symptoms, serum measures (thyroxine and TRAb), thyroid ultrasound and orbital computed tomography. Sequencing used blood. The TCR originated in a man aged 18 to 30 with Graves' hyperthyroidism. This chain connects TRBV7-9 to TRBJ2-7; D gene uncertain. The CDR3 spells CASSLEGSEEQYF. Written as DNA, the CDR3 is TGTGCCAGCAGCTTAGAGGGATCCGAGGAGCAGTACTTC.